The subject of this entry is one T cell receptor beta chain. The target antigen is unknown. The data stem from a study of OX40 agonist ivuxolimab in advanced cancers. For the study at large: In this cohort, patients received ivuxolimab, an agonistic anti-OX40 (CD134) antibody. Every 2 weeks, ivuxolimab was infused into the patients intravenously at between 0.01 and 10 mg/kg. Overall study results and limits: A proportion of nonresponders additionally exhibited low normalized T-cell clonal expansion.

Method: immunoSEQ multiplex PCR; TCRdb's copy keeps in-frame clones and lacks some. The data contain around 100,000 clones, roughly 90% of them singletons. The length of the CDR3 is 14 residues. From germline, CDR1 is LNHNV and CDR2 YYDKDF (reference sequence). The input for sequencing was CD4+ or CD8+ T cells sorted from blood, taken in a trial of the OX40 agonist ivuxolimab. This sequence joins TRBV15 and TRBJ2-5; D may be TRBD1 (6 bases). The assigned J gene may be wrong: the sequence end matches TRBJ2-7 better. This clonotype was obtained from an adult with an advanced solid tumor such as melanoma, head and neck, liver or kidney cancer. The CDR3 DNA reads TGTGCCACCAGCCCCAGGGGAACGGTCTACGAGCAGTACTTC. Translation: CATSPRGTVYEQYF.